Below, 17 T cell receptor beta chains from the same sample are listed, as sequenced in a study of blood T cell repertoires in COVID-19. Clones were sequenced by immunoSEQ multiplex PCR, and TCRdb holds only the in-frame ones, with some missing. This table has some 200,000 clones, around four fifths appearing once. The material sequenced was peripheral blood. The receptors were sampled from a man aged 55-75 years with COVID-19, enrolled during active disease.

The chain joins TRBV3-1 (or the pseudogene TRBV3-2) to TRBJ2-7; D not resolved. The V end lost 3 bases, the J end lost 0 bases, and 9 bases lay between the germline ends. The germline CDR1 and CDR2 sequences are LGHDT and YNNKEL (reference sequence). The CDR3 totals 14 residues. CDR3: CASSQLGDSYEQYF. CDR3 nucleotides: TGTGCCAGCAGCCAGCTAGGCGACTCCTACGAGCAGTACTTC.

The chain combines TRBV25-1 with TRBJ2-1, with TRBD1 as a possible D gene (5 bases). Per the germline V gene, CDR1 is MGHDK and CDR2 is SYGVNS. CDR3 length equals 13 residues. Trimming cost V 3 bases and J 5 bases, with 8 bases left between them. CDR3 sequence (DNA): TGTGCCAGCAGTGAGCAGACAGACAATGAGCAGTTCTTC. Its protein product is CASSEQTDNEQFF.

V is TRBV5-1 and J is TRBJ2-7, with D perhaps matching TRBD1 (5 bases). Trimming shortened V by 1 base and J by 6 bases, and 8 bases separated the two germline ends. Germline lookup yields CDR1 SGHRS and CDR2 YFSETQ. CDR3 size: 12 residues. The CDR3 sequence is CASSLTGPEQYF. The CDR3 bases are TGCGCCAGCAGCTTGACAGGCCCCGAGCAGTACTTC. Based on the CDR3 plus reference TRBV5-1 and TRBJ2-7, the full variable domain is KAGVTQTPRYLIKTRGQQVTLSCSPISGHRSVSWYQQTPGQGLQFLFEYFSETQRNKGNFPGRFSGRQFSNSRSEMNVSTLELGDSALYLCASSLTGPEQYFGPGTRLTVT.

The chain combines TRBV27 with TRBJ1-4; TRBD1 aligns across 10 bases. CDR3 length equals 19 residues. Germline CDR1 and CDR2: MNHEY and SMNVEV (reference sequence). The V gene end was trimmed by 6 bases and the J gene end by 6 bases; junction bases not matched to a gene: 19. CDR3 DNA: TGTGCCAGCAGCCCACGACGGACAGGGGGTAATTTTTTGTATGAAAAACTGTTTTTT. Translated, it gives CASSPRRTGGNFLYEKLFF.

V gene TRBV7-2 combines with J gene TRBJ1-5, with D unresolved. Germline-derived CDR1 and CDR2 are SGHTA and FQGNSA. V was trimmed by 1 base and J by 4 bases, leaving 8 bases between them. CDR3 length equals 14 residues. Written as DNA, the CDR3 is TGTGCCAGCAGCTTAGATGGCTCAAATCAGCCCCAGCATTTT. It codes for CASSLDGSNQPQHF.

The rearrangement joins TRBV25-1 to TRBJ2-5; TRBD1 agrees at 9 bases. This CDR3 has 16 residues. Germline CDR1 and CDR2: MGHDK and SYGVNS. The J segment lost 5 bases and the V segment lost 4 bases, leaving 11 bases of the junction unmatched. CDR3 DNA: TGTGCCAGCAGTGTTTTGGGACAGGGTTTAATGGAGACCCAGTACTTC. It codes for CASSVLGQGLMETQYF.

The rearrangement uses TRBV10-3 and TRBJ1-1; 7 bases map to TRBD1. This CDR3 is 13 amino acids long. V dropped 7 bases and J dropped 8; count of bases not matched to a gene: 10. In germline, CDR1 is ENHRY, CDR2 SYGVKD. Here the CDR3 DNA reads TGTGCCATCACCCCCATGACAGGGAAGGAAGCTTTCTTT. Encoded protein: CAITPMTGKEAFF.

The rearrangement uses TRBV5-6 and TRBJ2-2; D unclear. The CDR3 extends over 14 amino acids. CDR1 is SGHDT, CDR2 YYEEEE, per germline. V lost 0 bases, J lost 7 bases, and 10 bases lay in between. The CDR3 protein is CASSLGARIGELFF. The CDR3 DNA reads TGTGCCAGCAGCTTGGGGGCCCGGATCGGGGAGCTGTTTTTT.

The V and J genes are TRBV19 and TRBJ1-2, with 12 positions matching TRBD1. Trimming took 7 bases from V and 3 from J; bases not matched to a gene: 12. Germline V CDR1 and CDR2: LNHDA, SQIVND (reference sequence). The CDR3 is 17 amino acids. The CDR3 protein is CASNGGTGGKRDYGYTF. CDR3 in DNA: TGTGCCAGTAACGGGGGGACAGGGGGCAAGCGAGACTATGGCTACACCTTC.

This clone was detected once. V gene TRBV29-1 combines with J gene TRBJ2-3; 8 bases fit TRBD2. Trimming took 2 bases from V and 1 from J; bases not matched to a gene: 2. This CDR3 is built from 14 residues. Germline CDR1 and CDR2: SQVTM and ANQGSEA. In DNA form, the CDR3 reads TGCAGCGTTGAAAAAGCGGGAGGCACAGATACGCAGTATTTT. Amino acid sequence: CSVEKAGGTDTQYF.

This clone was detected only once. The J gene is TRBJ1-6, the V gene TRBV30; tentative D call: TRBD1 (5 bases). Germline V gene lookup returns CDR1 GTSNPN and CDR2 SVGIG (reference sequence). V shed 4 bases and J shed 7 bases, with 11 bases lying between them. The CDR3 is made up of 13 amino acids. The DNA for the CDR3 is TGTGCCTGGACCGCGGGGGTCAATTCACCCCTCCACTTT. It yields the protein CAWTAGVNSPLHF.

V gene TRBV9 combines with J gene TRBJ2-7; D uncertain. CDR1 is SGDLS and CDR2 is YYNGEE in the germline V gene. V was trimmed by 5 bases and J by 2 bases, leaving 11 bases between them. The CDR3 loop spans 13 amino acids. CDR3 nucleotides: TGTGCCAGCAGTATCGGGTCTCCCTACGAGCAGTACTTC. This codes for CASSIGSPYEQYF.

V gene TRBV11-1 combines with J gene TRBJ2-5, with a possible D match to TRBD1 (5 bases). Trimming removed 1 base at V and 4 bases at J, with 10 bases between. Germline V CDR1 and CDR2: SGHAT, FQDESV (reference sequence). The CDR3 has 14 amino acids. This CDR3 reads CASSLGQRGETQYF. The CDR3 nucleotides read TGTGCCAGCAGCTTAGGACAGAGAGGAGAGACCCAGTACTTC.

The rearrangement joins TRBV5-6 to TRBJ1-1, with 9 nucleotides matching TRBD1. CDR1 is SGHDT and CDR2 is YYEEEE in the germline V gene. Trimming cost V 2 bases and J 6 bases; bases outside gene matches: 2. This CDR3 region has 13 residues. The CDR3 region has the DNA TGTGCCAGCAGCTTACAGGGGGCTTCTGAAGCTTTCTTT. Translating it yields CASSLQGASEAFF.

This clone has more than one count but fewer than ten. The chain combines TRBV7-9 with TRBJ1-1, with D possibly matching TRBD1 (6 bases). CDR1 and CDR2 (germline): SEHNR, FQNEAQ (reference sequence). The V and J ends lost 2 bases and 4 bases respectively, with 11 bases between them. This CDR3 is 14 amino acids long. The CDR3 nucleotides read TGTGCCAGCAGCTTACAGGGGCGGGTCACTGAAGCTTTCTTT. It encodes CASSLQGRVTEAFF.

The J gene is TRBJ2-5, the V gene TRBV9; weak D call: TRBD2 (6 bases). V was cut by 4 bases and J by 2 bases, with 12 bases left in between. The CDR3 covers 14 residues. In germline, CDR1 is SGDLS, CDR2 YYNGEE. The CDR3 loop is CASSSRDFQETQYF. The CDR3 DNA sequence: TGTGCCAGCAGCTCCCGGGACTTTCAAGAGACCCAGTACTTC.

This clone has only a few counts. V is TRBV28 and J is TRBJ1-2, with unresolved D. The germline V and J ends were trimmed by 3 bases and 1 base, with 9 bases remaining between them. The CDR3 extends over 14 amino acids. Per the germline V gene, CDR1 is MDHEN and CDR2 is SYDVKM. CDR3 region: CASSFVGGNYGYTF. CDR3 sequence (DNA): TGTGCCAGCAGTTTTGTGGGAGGTAACTATGGCTACACCTTC.